A selection of T cell receptor beta chains follows, all from one sample in a study of T-cell reconstitution after alpha-beta-depleted transplantation in children. TCRdb analysed the PCR reads with MiXCR anew, one entry per CDR3 protein. The sample has 60,000 to 70,000 distinct CDR3 sequences; just under 5% are singletons. This specimen consisted of PBMCs, mostly from graft donor cells, obtained 180 days after TCRalphabeta/CD19-depleted stem cell transplant. The origin of the receptors is a boy younger than two who had a stem cell transplant for acute myeloid leukemia, so the T cells may come from the graft donor. Both conserved end residues are part of each CDR3. Fields, in order: J gene, clone size, V gene, D gene, CDR3 DNA, CDR3 protein. A D gene is named only where the DNA matches it firmly. Rows give clone size only sometimes, using once, few, many, or a class for an expanded clone.

J gene: TRBJ2-5
clone size: many
V gene: TRBV20-1
D gene: .
CDR3 DNA: TGCAGTGCTAGAGATCAAAGGACCGTGGAGACCCAGTACTTC
CDR3 protein: CSARDQRTVETQYF

J gene: TRBJ2-5
clone size: many
V gene: TRBV7-2
D gene: .
CDR3 DNA: TGTGCCAGCAGCCGCGACCGGTACCAAGAGACCCAGTACTTC
CDR3 protein: CASSRDRYQETQYF

J gene: TRBJ2-5
clone size: many
V gene: TRBV6-5
D gene: .
CDR3 DNA: TGTGCCAGCAGTTACTCCAGCACGAAAGAGACCCAGTACTTC
CDR3 protein: CASSYSSTKETQYF

J gene: TRBJ1-5
clone size: many
V gene: TRBV4-1
D gene: .
CDR3 DNA: TGCGCCAGCAGCCACGAGTTGGGCAATCAGCCCCAGCATTTT
CDR3 protein: CASSHELGNQPQHF

J gene: TRBJ1-2
clone size: many
V gene: TRBV5-6
D gene: .
CDR3 DNA: TGTGCCAGCAGCCGCTTGGGGATCTATGGCTACACCTTC
CDR3 protein: CASSRLGIYGYTF

J gene: TRBJ2-1
clone size: many
V gene: TRBV20-1
D gene: TRBD1
CDR3 DNA: TGCAGTGCTAGAGATCAAGGGCAGGGGGCGCGACGGCAGTTCTTC
CDR3 protein: CSARDQGQGARRQFF

J gene: TRBJ2-3
clone size: many
V gene: TRBV7-2
D gene: .
CDR3 DNA: TGTGCCAGCAGCTTAGCGGCAGGGGCCCAAGATACGCAGTATTTT
CDR3 protein: CASSLAAGAQDTQYF

J gene: TRBJ2-5
clone size: .
V gene: TRBV20-1
D gene: .
CDR3 DNA: TGCGCTGCCTCGGTTTTTGGGGATACAGAGACCCAGTACTTC
CDR3 protein: CAASVFGDTETQYF

J gene: TRBJ2-1
clone size: many
V gene: TRBV12-3/TRBV12-4
D gene: .
CDR3 DNA: TGTGCCAGCACCTCCTACAATGAGCAGTTCTTC
CDR3 protein: CASTSYNEQFF

J gene: TRBJ2-4
clone size: many
V gene: TRBV5-1
D gene: TRBD1
CDR3 DNA: TGCGCCAGCACCCCCCACAGGACAGGGAACAAAAACATTCAGTGCTTC
CDR3 protein: CASTPHRTGNKNIQCF

J gene: TRBJ2-3
clone size: many
V gene: TRBV29-1
D gene: .
CDR3 DNA: TGCAGCGTTGTTTGGGGAGATACGCAGTATTTT
CDR3 protein: CSVVWGDTQYF

J gene: TRBJ2-2
clone size: many
V gene: TRBV30
D gene: TRBD2
CDR3 DNA: TGTGCCTGGAGTGTAGAGGGGGTGCTAGCGGGGACCGGGGAGCTGTTTTTT
CDR3 protein: CAWSVEGVLAGTGELFF

J gene: TRBJ1-4
clone size: many
V gene: TRBV4-3
D gene: .
CDR3 DNA: TGCGCCAGCAGCCAAGACCCGGGCAGTCTCAATGAAAAACTGTTTTTT
CDR3 protein: CASSQDPGSLNEKLFF